In this sample, the clone carrying this TCR beta chain turned up a few times. A second roughly 7 to 12 cycle PCR used barcoded and J-beta primers. Using its own MiXCR run on the 5' RACE reads, TCRdb lists one record per CDR3 protein. Among about 1.1 million distinct CDR3 sequences, 35% to 40% were seen once, and the ten largest hold about an eighth. V lost 2 bases and J 11 bases, leaving 10 bases between the germline ends. Germline CDR1 reads MNHEY; CDR2 reads SMNVEV (reference sequence). The CDR3 consists of 12 residues. The data originate from a study of blood T cells in healthy people across ages. The sequence came from a man in his late teens or twenties in good health. This chain uses TRBV27 with TRBJ2-1; D assignment may be TRBD1 or TRBD2 (5 bases each). The sample was blood. This CDR3 is CASSLGGLKQFF. DNA of the CDR3: TGTGCCAGCAGTTTAGGGGGTTTGAAGCAGTTCTTC.